The present T cell receptor (beta chain) was sequenced within a study of technical replicates of blood from a few donors. This clone was observed a single time. Clones were read by immunoSEQ multiplex PCR, and TCRdb kept only the in-frame ones, dropping some. The sample carries about 82,000 clones, roughly 94% recorded once. CDR3 length equals 13 residues. V was shortened by 8 bases and J by 4 bases, with 14 bases between the two germline ends. Looked up from germline, CDR1 is MNHEY and CDR2 is SVGAGI. The sequence derives from a human donor in good health. The sample was T cells isolated from PBMCs. The chain combines TRBV6-5 with TRBJ1-1; unclear D gene. The chain's CDR3 is CASFVGGGTEAFF. DNA for the CDR3: TGTGCCAGCTTCGTAGGAGGCGGCACTGAAGCTTTCTTT.